This TCR beta chain was obtained from a study of blood T cell repertoires in COVID-19. Per the study methods: Counts of nucleated cells, estimated from reference gene primer amplification, were obtained. Produced via immunoSEQ multiplex PCR; TCRdb's table is partial and in-frame only. V, J and clone size are taken as reported in that table, and D and trimming were inferred from the DNA itself. The sample gives about 440,000 clones, roughly 87% of which show up once; over 1.5% is in the top ten. The germline V and J ends were trimmed by 3 bases and 2 bases, with 15 bases remaining between them. This CDR3 is built from 16 residues. The germline CDR1 and CDR2 sequences are SGDLS and YYNGEE.

Sequencing used PBMCs or T cells enriched from blood (not recorded which). This clonotype originated in a woman in her late teens or twenties with acute COVID-19. V and J are TRBV9 and TRBJ2-1, with D maybe TRBD2 (6 bases). DNA of the CDR3: TGTGCCAGCAGCGAGGGAACGGGACTCGCCTACAATGAGCAGTTCTTC. The encoded protein is CASSEGTGLAYNEQFF.